The present T cell receptor (beta chain) was sequenced within a study of identical twins. Study observations and caveats: Insertions were reduced in abundant cord blood beta clonotypes but not in memory repertoires. Beta out-of-frame sequences showed weaker excess twin sharing.

As concerns this clonotype: Its antigen is currently unknown.

TCRdb fed the 5' RACE reads into MiXCR, producing one record per CDR3 protein. The table records roughly 500,000 distinct CDR3 sequences, around 20% of them present only once. Germline CDR1 reads DFQATT; CDR2 reads SNEGSKA (reference sequence). CDR3 length: 14 residues. V was pared by 2 bases and J by 4 bases, with 13 bases between. These data also formed part of another study, on T cells expressing NK-cell markers.

Sample: CD4+ T cells sorted from blood. This receptor was taken from a woman between 18 and 29 years old in good health. V usage is TRBV20-1 and J usage is TRBJ2-3; possible D gene TRBD2, 5 bases. The CDR3 coding sequence is TGCAGTGCTAGACCAAGCGGCACACCAGATACGCAGTATTTT. It yields the protein CSARPSGTPDTQYF.